This T cell receptor beta chain emerged from a study of T cell repertoires in cytomegalovirus infection. The wider study: Indications came from public TCR beta signatures; they pointed to CMV infection and to a matching HLA type.

TCRdb passed the reads through MiXCR, listing each CDR3 protein once. The repertoire holds about 740,000 distinct CDR3 sequences, with roughly 35% as singletons. The CDR3 length is 14 residues. Trimming cost V 3 bases and J 2 bases, with 11 bases left between them. Study observations and caveats: In two of eight donors, the top clonotype was HLA-C-restricted CMV-specific.

This clonotype has just a few counts. Its antigen remains unknown. The chain links TRBV12-3 or TRBV12-4 to TRBJ2-7; D remains ambiguous. The receptor was derived from a human donor in good health (CMV status not recorded). Some clones in this sample may be carry-over from other donors' samples. Sequenced: PBMCs. CDR3 sequence (DNA): TGTGCCAGCAGTTTCGCCGCGAAGACCTACGAGCAGTACTTC. Translation gives CASSFAAKTYEQYF.